The 15 T cell receptor beta chains listed next were all sequenced from one sample in a study of response to subunit inactivated influenza vaccine. TCRdb analysed the RT-PCR reads with MiXCR anew, one entry per CDR3 protein. The sample holds about 540,000 distinct CDR3 sequences, less than 25% seen once. The sample was also linked to a second study, of T cells expressing NK-cell markers. That investigation notes: The cDNA for TCR beta came from 5'RACE template switching with UMIs.

The material was CD4+ T cells sorted from PBMCs, obtained 12 days after vaccination. These receptors were obtained from a man in his forties or fifties who received an inactivated influenza vaccine.

CDR3 nucleotides: TGCGCCAGCAGCCAAGATCCTTATAGGGCTAGCGGGAGTAACGAGCAGTACTTC. Translation: CASSQDPYRASGSNEQYF. This chain links TRBV4-3 with TRBJ2-7; 10 nucleotides align to TRBD2. From germline, CDR1 is LGHNA and CDR2 YSLEER. The CDR3 contains 18 residues. The V and J ends lost 0 bases and 5 bases, in that order; junction bases with no gene match: 13.

This clonotype was counted a few times. The V and J genes are TRBV18 and TRBJ2-1; D is possibly TRBD2 (5 bases). Trimming took 0 bases from V and 8 from J, leaving 8 bases between them. Germline V gives CDR1 KGHSH, CDR2 LQKENI. This CDR3 is 13 amino acids long. CDR3 residues: CASSPPMGDEQFF. DNA of the CDR3: TGTGCCAGCTCACCACCGATGGGAGATGAGCAGTTCTTC.

This clonotype occurred a few times. The chain employs TRBV20-1 and TRBJ1-1, with 9 positions matching TRBD1. Germline CDR1 is DFQATT and CDR2 is SNEGSKA (reference sequence). Losses at the gene ends were 0 bases for V and 4 bases for J; bases not matched to a gene: 6. This CDR3 is 15 amino acids long. In DNA, the CDR3 is TGCAGTGCTAGAGATACGGAGGACAGGGGCACTGAAGCTTTCTTT. Translating it yields CSARDTEDRGTEAFF.

The genes are TRBV6-1 and TRBJ2-4, with D perhaps TRBD1 (5 bases). The CDR3 sequence is 14 residues long. Trimming cost V 0 bases and J 9 bases, with 12 bases left between them. CDR1 MNHNS and CDR2 SASEGT come from the germline V gene. The CDR3: CASSEAGVSGIQYF. DNA of the CDR3: TGTGCCAGCAGTGAAGCAGGGGTCTCAGGCATTCAGTACTTC.

The V call is TRBV6-1, the J call TRBJ1-5; 7 positions match TRBD1. CDR3 length: 14 residues. The J segment lost 5 bases and the V segment lost 6 bases, leaving 7 bases of the junction unmatched. The germline V gene encodes CDR1 MNHNS and CDR2 SASEGT. The CDR3 coding sequence is TGTGCCAGCAGACCTACAGGGGTCGATCAGCCCCAGCATTTT. Its translation: CASRPTGVDQPQHF.

The chain is built from TRBV9 and TRBJ2-3; D not resolved. Germline CDR1 and CDR2: SGDLS and YYNGEE. The CDR3 is 16 residues long. Trimming pared 4 bases from V and 2 bases from J, leaving 17 bases between. The CDR3 DNA reads as TGTGCCAGCAGCCTTTCGGCGGTACCACCCACAGATACGCAGTATTTT. Translation: CASSLSAVPPTDTQYF.

Only a few counts were recorded for this clonotype. The chain recombines TRBV6-5 with TRBJ2-5, with D tentatively TRBD2 (5 bases). This CDR3 is built from 15 residues. CDR1 and CDR2 from the germline V gene are MNHEY and SVGAGI. V was clipped by 1 base and J by 7 bases, with 16 bases between them. The CDR3 spells CASSYLGSGPGTQYF. As DNA, the CDR3 is TGTGCCAGCAGTTACTTGGGGAGCGGACCGGGGACCCAGTACTTC.

CDR3 DNA sequence: TGTGCCAGCCTCCCGGGACGGTCGTTCTCTGGGGCCAACGTCCTGACTTTC. It codes for CASLPGRSFSGANVLTF. The chain combines TRBV12-3 or TRBV12-4 with TRBJ2-6; D could derive from TRBD1 or TRBD2 (5 bases each). The CDR3 extends over 17 amino acids. Between the trimmed V and J ends, which lost 8 bases and 0 bases, there was a span of 17 bases.

The rearrangement uses TRBV20-1 and TRBJ2-7; tentatively, D is TRBD2 (6 bases). V was trimmed by 2 bases and J by 5 bases, leaving 16 bases between them. CDR1 and CDR2 from the germline V gene are DFQATT and SNEGSKA (reference sequence). This CDR3 has 14 amino acids. The CDR3 loop reads CSARRERRGDEQYF. CDR3 nucleotide sequence: TGCAGTGCTAGACGGGAGAGGCGAGGCGACGAGCAGTACTTC.

This clonotype turned up a few times. The chain carries TRBV24-1 and TRBJ2-3; 11 bases line up with TRBD2. This CDR3 contains 15 residues. J lost 5 bases, V lost 5 bases, and 5 bases had no gene match. Germline V gene data show CDR1 as KGHDR and CDR2 as SFDVKD. CDR3 coding DNA: TGTGCCACCAGTGTCTTAGCGGGAGGGCGAGATACGCAGTATTTT. Its translation is CATSVLAGGRDTQYF.

The V call is TRBV20-1, the J call TRBJ2-1, with D possibly matching TRBD1 (6 bases). Germline values: CDR1 DFQATT, CDR2 SNEGSKA (reference sequence). V was pared by 0 bases and J by 8 bases, with 20 bases between. There are 16 residues in the CDR3. CDR3 residues: CSARDSGGQWGYEQFF. The CDR3, as DNA: TGCAGTGCTAGAGATAGTGGCGGACAGTGGGGCTATGAGCAGTTCTTC.

In this sample, this clonotype turned up a few times. The V and J genes are TRBV20-1 and TRBJ2-3; possibly TRBD2 for D (6 bases). CDR1 is DFQATT and CDR2 is SNEGSKA in the germline V gene (reference sequence). The V and J ends lost 0 bases and 1 base respectively, with 23 bases between them. The CDR3 totals 19 residues. CDR3 in DNA: TGCAGTGCTAGAGACCTCACATCGGGAGATTGGGTGGGCACAGATACGCAGTATTTT. It codes for CSARDLTSGDWVGTDTQYF.

CDR3 in DNA: TGCAGTGCTAGTGGTGACAGGGAGGTTGGTGGCTACACCTTC. This codes for CSASGDREVGGYTF. The genes are TRBV20-1 and TRBJ1-2; TRBD1 agrees at 7 bases. Losses at the gene ends were 3 bases for V and 7 bases for J; bases not matched to a gene: 11. CDR1 and CDR2 (germline): DFQATT, SNEGSKA (reference sequence). The CDR3 loop spans 14 amino acids.

This clonotype was seen only a few times. The J gene is TRBJ2-5, the V gene TRBV2; no definite D call. The CDR3 sequence is 13 residues long. Germline values: CDR1 SNHLY, CDR2 FYNNEI. Trimming removed 7 bases at V and 2 bases at J, with 11 bases between. The DNA of the CDR3 is TGTGCCAGCACAGTAGGACCTCAAGAGACCCAGTACTTC. Residues: CASTVGPQETQYF.

This clonotype was detected a few times. The chain links TRBV20-1 to TRBJ2-1; 9 nucleotides agree with TRBD2. This CDR3 region has 17 residues. V lost 0 bases to trimming and J lost 6 bases; unmatched junction nucleotides: 12. Germline CDR1 is DFQATT and CDR2 is SNEGSKA (reference sequence). In DNA form, the CDR3 reads TGCAGTGCTAGAGATACGAGGGCCCTAGCGGGAATCAATGAGCAGTTCTTC. Translated: CSARDTRALAGINEQFF.